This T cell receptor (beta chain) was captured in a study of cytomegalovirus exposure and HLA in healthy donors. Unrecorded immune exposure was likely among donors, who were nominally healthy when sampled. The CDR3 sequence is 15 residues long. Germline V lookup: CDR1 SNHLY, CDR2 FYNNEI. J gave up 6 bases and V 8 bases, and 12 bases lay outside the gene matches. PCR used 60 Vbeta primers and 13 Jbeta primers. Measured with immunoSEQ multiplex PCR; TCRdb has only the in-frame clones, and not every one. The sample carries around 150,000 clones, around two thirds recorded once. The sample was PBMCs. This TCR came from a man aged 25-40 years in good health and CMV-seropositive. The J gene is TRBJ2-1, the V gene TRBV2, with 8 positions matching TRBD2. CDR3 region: CASGRGGSSGNEQFF. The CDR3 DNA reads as TGTGCCAGCGGACGGGGGGGGAGTTCGGGCAATGAGCAGTTCTTC.